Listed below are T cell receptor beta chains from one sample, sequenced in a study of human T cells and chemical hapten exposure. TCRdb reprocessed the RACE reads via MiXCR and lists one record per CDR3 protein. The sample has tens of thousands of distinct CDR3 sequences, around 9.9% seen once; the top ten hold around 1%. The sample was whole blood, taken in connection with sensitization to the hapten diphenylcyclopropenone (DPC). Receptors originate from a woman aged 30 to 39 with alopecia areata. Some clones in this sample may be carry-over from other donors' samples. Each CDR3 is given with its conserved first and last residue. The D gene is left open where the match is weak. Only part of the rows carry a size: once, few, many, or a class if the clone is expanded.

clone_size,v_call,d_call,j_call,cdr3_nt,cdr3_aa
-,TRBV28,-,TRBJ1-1,TGTGCCAGCAGAGTTCAGGGAAGGGCTTTCTTT,CASRVQGRAFF
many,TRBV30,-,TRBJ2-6,TGTGCCTGGAGTGTAGGGCTGGGTGGGGCCAACGTCCTGACTTTC,CAWSVGLGGANVLTF
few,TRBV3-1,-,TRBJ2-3,TGTGCCAGCAGCCAATCATCGGGGGCCTCAGATACGCAGTATTTT,CASSQSSGASDTQYF
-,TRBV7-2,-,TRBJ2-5,TGTGCCAGCAGGCCTGGAAGCGAATCAGAGACCCAGTACTTC,CASRPGSESETQYF
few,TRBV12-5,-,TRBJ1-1,TGTGCTAGTGCCCTTTACCCCAACACTGAAGCTTTCTTT,CASALYPNTEAFF
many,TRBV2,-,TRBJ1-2,TGTGCCAGCAGCGTATCGACGATATATGGCTACACCTTC,CASSVSTIYGYTF
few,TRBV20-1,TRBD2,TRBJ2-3,TGCAGTGCTAGACGACCGGGACTAGCATCAGATACGCAGTATTTT,CSARRPGLASDTQYF
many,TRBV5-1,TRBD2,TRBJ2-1,TGCGCCAGCAGCTTTAAGGGGACTAGCGGGGGCTCCTACAATGAGCAGTTCTTC,CASSFKGTSGGSYNEQFF
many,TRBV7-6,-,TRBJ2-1,TGTGCCAGCAGCTTCGCTCCCAACGAGCAGTTCTTC,CASSFAPNEQFF
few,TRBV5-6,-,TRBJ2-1,TGTGCCAGCAGCCCCCCGGACACCTACAATGAGCAGTTCTTC,CASSPPDTYNEQFF
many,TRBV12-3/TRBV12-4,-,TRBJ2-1,TGTGCCAGCACCTTGGGGGGGCGTATGTACAATGAGCAGTTCTTC,CASTLGGRMYNEQFF
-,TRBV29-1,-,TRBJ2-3,TGCGTAGAGTGGGATACTAGCACAGATACGCAGTATTTT,CVEWDTSTDTQYF
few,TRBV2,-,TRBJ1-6,TGTGCCAGCAGCCCCCTGGATTACAATTCACCCCTCCACTTT,CASSPLDYNSPLHF
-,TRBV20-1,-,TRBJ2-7,TGCAGTGCTAGAGCCCTCTTGCGGCCTCCCCTTGAGCAGTACTTC,CSARALLRPPLEQYF
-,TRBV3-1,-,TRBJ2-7,TGTGCCAGCAGCCAAGACTACTCCTACGAGCAGTACTTC,CASSQDYSYEQYF
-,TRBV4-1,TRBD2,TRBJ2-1,TGCGCCAGCAGCCAAGTCGGACTAGCGGGAGGTCCGAGCTCCTACAATGAGCAGTTCTTC,CASSQVGLAGGPSSYNEQFF
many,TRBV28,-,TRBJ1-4,TGTGCCAGCAGTTACGCGGGGAATGAAAAACTGTTTTTT,CASSYAGNEKLFF
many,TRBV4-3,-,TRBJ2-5,TGCGCCAGCAGCCATGACCTGGGTACGGAGACCCAGTACTTC,CASSHDLGTETQYF
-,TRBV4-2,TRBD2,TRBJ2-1,TGTGCCAGCAGCCAAGATTACGCGGGGGTCGGGATCAATGAGCAGTTCTTC,CASSQDYAGVGINEQFF
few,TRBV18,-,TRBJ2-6,TGTGCCAGCTCACCGCTCTCTGGGGCCAACGTCCTGACTTTC,CASSPLSGANVLTF
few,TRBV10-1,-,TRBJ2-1,TGCGCCAGCAGTACCGGGGTAACGAATGAGCAGTTCTTC,CASSTGVTNEQFF
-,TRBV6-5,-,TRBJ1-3,TGTGCCAGCAGTTACCTCCGGGCAGCGGCTGGAAACACCATATATTTT,CASSYLRAAAGNTIYF
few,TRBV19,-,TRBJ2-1,TGTGCCAGTACTATGGACGGAGCGATGAATGAGCAGTTCTTC,CASTMDGAMNEQFF
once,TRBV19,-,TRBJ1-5,TGTGCCAGTAATGACAGGACCGTAGAACGCAATCAGCCCCAGCATTTT,CASNDRTVERNQPQHF
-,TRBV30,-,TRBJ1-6,TGTGCCTGCATTGGAATTACAGGGAGCTCCTATAATTCACCCCTCCACTTT,CACIGITGSSYNSPLHF
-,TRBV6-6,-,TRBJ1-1,TGTGCCAGCAGTCCAGAGGGGAGGAACACTGAAGCTTTCTTT,CASSPEGRNTEAFF
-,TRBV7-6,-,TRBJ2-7,TGTGCCAGCAGCTTAGGTCTCCTCTACGAGCAGTACTTC,CASSLGLLYEQYF
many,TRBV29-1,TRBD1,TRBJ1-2,TGCAGCGTGGCCAAGTCCCAGGGGGCGAAAGGCTACACCTTC,CSVAKSQGAKGYTF
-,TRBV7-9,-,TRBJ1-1,TGTGCCAGCAGCTTAGGGCCTAGGATTGAAGCTTTCTTT,CASSLGPRIEAFF
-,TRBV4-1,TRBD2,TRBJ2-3,TGCGCCAGCAGCCAAGAGGGCCTAGCGGACGCACTTTCCACAGATACGCAGTATTTT,CASSQEGLADALSTDTQYF
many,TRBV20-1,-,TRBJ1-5,TGCAGTGCTGCGCAGGGAGTTGGGCAGCCCCAGCATTTT,CSAAQGVGQPQHF
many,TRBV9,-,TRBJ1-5,TGTGCCAGCAGCGTAGATGTAGATAGCAATCAGCCCCAGCATTTT,CASSVDVDSNQPQHF
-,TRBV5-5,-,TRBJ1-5,TGTGCCAGCAGCTTGGGACCAGTAGGACAGCCCCAGCATTTC,CASSLGPVGQPQHF
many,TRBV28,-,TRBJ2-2,TGTGCCAGCAGTTCCGGGGACCGCTGGCGGGAGCTGTTTTTT,CASSSGDRWRELFF
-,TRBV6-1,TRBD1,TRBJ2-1,TGTGCCAGCAACCCCGGGACAGGGAACAATGAGCAGTTCTTC,CASNPGTGNNEQFF
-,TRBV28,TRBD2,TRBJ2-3,TGTGCCAGCAGTTCCCCGGGGGAGGGCGGTGATACGCAGTATTTT,CASSSPGEGGDTQYF
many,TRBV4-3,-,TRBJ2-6,TGCGCCAGCAGCCAGTCGGACATGGGGATCTCTGGGGCCAACGTCCTGACTTTC,CASSQSDMGISGANVLTF
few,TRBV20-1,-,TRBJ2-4,TGCAGTGCTAGAGAAAGGAGGCAGATCGGCAAAAACATTCAGTACTTC,CSARERRQIGKNIQYF
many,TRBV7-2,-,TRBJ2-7,TGTGCCAGCAGCCCGAGGACAGCCAAAGGGGAGCAGTACTTC,CASSPRTAKGEQYF
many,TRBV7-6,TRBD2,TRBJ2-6,TGTGCCAGCAGCGCGGGGGGCTCTGGGGCCAACGTCCTGACTTTC,CASSAGGSGANVLTF
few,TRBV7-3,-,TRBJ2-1,TGTGCCAGCAGCTTAAGGGGGAGTAGCAACAATGAGCAGTTCTTC,CASSLRGSSNNEQFF
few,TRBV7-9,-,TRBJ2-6,TGTGCCAGCATCGGGACACCAAATTCTGGGGCCAACGTCCTGACTTTC,CASIGTPNSGANVLTF